Listed below are T cell receptor beta chains from one sample, sequenced in a study of shared clonotypes between healthy human individuals. Clones were read by immunoSEQ multiplex PCR, and TCRdb kept only the in-frame ones, dropping some. Here the sample spans about 1.1 million clones, 70% to 80% being singletons. The specimen was memory CD4+ T cells from PBMCs. Every receptor here comes from a man aged 18 to 29 in good health. Some clones in this sample may be carry-over from other donors' samples. CDR3s include the opening cysteine and the closing phenylalanine or tryptophan. Each record gives: CDR3 length, V gene, clone size, D gene, J gene, CDR3 DNA, CDR3 protein. A D gene is named only where the DNA matches it firmly. Only some rows state a clone size, as once, few, many or a class for expanded clones.

>14|TRBV28|few|-|TRBJ2-3
TGTGCCAGCAGTTTTGGGAGAAACCGAGATACGCAGTATTTT
CASSFGRNRDTQYF
>14|TRBV27|-|-|TRBJ2-1
TGTGCCAGCAGCCTAAAGCGGTCCTACAATGAGCAGTTCTTC
CASSLKRSYNEQFF
>15|TRBV6-8|-|-|TRBJ2-5
TGTGCCAGCAGTTACTCGACCAGCCTACAAGAGACCCAGTACTTC
CASSYSTSLQETQYF
>19|TRBV2|-|-|TRBJ2-6
TGTGCCAGCAGCCCGGGATGGGGGCAGACAAACTCTGGGGCCAACGTCCTGACTTTC
CASSPGWGQTNSGANVLTF
>14|TRBV19|-|-|TRBJ2-7
TGTGCCAGTAGCCCCGCAGGGTACTCCTACGAGCAGTACTTC
CASSPAGYSYEQYF
>15|TRBV7-2|-|-|TRBJ2-1
TGTGCCAGCAGCTTCCGGCGGGCACCCTACAATGAGCAGTTCTTC
CASSFRRAPYNEQFF
>14|TRBV7-2|-|-|TRBJ2-2
TGTGCCAGCAGCTCCGAACGGTTCACCGGGGAGCTGTTTTTT
CASSSERFTGELFF
>16|TRBV6-6|-|TRBD1|TRBJ2-2
TGTGCCAGCAGTTACTCGAATCAGGGGGTTACCGGGGAGCTGTTTTTT
CASSYSNQGVTGELFF
>14|TRBV6-1|-|-|TRBJ1-5
TGTGCCAGCAGTGAAGTAGGGGGTAATCAGCCCCAGCATTTT
CASSEVGGNQPQHF
>14|TRBV10-3|-|TRBD1|TRBJ2-1
TGTGCCATCAGTCGGACAGGGGTTGACAATGAGCAGTTCTTC
CAISRTGVDNEQFF
>14|TRBV29-1|-|-|TRBJ1-2
TGCAGCGTTGAATCGTCTCAACTTAACTATGGCTACACCTTC
CSVESSQLNYGYTF
>16|TRBV18|-|TRBD2|TRBJ2-5
TGTGCCAGCTCGCCACTAGCGAGAGGGCCCCAAGAGACCCAGTACTTC
CASSPLARGPQETQYF
>20|TRBV2|-|TRBD1|TRBJ1-2
TGTGCCAGCTTAGGTGGCGTCGAAGAGCAGGGGGCCAGGGATGACTATGGCTACACCTTC
CASLGGVEEQGARDDYGYTF
>15|TRBV2|-|TRBD1|TRBJ2-5
TGTGCCAGCAGGAGGGACAGGGGGCAGCAAGAGACCCAGTACTTC
CASRRDRGQQETQYF
>13|TRBV29-1|-|-|TRBJ2-7
TGCAGCGTCCTCAGACAGGCTGCCCACGAGCAGTACTTC
CSVLRQAAHEQYF
>14|TRBV6-5|-|TRBD2|TRBJ2-7
TGTGCCAGCAGAAACCCAGCGGGAGGACACGAGCAGTACTTC
CASRNPAGGHEQYF
>16|TRBV28|-|-|TRBJ1-2
TGTGCCAGCAGTCCCGGGACTATAAGAAATAACTGTGGCTACACCTTC
CASSPGTIRNNCGYTF
>15|TRBV18|-|TRBD1|TRBJ2-5
TGTGCCAGCTCACTCCCGGGACAGGGAGAAGAGACCCAGTACTTC
CASSLPGQGEETQYF
>12|TRBV27|-|-|TRBJ1-2
TGTGCCAGTAAAACAGGCAACTATGGCTACACCTTC
CASKTGNYGYTF
>16|TRBV14|-|-|TRBJ1-4
TGTGCCAGCAGCCAAGATAGGGGAGCCATTAATGAAAAACTGTTTTTT
CASSQDRGAINEKLFF
>15|TRBV7-6|-|TRBD1|TRBJ1-5
TGTGCCAGCAGCTTAGGGACAGGAGCTTATCAGCCCCAGCATTTT
CASSLGTGAYQPQHF
>14|TRBV4-2|-|TRBD1|TRBJ1-2
TGTGCCAGCAGCCAAGAGGGACAGTCCTATGGCTACACCTTC
CASSQEGQSYGYTF
>11|TRBV20-1|-|-|TRBJ2-3
TGCAGCTTAGCGTGGACAGATACGCAGTATTTT
CSLAWTDTQYF